The 4 T cell receptor beta chains given below trace back to one sample, sequenced in a study of identifying expanded T cells in peripheral blood. Assay used: immunoSEQ multiplex PCR; TCRdb lists only in-frame clones, some missing. Altogether some 70,000 clones are present, roughly 90% being singletons, with the ten largest covering 3% to 3.5%. Specimen: blood. The origin of the receptors is a person aged 18-69 years in good health.

J is TRBJ2-5 and V is TRBV7-9, with 9 bases fitting TRBD1. In germline, CDR1 is SEHNR, CDR2 FQNEAQ (reference sequence). V was pared by 1 base and J by 2 bases, with 8 bases of the junction left unmatched. This CDR3 has 17 amino acids. CDR3 region: CASSLVVVGTGQETQYF. The CDR3 region has the DNA TGTGCCAGCAGCTTAGTAGTGGTGGGGACAGGGCAAGAGACCCAGTACTTC. Based on the CDR3 plus reference TRBV7-9 and TRBJ2-5, the full variable domain is DTGVSQNPRHKITKRGQNVTFRCDPISEHNRLYWYRQTLGQGPEFLTYFQNEAQLEKSRLLSDRFSAERPKGSFSTLEIQRTEQGDSAMYLCASSLVVVGTGQETQYFGPGTRLLVL.

This chain connects TRBV12-2 to TRBJ2-7; no check of the table's D call, TRBD2, against the DNA was made. TRBV12-2 is designated a pseudogene. This CDR3 spans 17 amino acids. This CDR3 reads CASRLPRARLNTYEQYF. In nucleotides, the CDR3 is TGTGCAAGTCGCTTGCCCCGAGCGCGGTTAAACACCTACGAGCAGTACTTC.

The chain has TRBV28 and TRBJ2-7, with 9 bases that match TRBD2. CDR1 and CDR2 from the germline V gene are MDHEN and SYDVKM. Trimming at V came to 5 bases and at J to 0 bases, leaving 5 bases not matched to a gene. CDR3 length: 15 residues. The CDR3: CASSGSGRSSYEQYF. As DNA, the CDR3 is TGTGCCAGCAGTGGAAGCGGGAGGTCCTCCTACGAGCAGTACTTC.

This chain links TRBV5-1 with TRBJ2-6; D is ambiguous. CDR1 SGHRS and CDR2 YFSETQ come from the germline V gene. V shed 5 bases and J shed 4 bases, with 10 bases lying between them. The CDR3 extends over 14 amino acids. CDR3: CASSVGYGANVLTF. In DNA form, the CDR3 reads TGCGCCAGCAGTGTGGGATACGGGGCCAACGTCCTGACTTTC. Together with reference TRBV5-1 and TRBJ2-6, the CDR3 gives the full variable domain: KAGVTQTPRYLIKTRGQQVTLSCSPISGHRSVSWYQQTPGQGLQFLFEYFSETQRNKGNFPGRFSGRQFSNSRSEMNVSTLELGDSALYLCASSVGYGANVLTFGAGSRLTVL.